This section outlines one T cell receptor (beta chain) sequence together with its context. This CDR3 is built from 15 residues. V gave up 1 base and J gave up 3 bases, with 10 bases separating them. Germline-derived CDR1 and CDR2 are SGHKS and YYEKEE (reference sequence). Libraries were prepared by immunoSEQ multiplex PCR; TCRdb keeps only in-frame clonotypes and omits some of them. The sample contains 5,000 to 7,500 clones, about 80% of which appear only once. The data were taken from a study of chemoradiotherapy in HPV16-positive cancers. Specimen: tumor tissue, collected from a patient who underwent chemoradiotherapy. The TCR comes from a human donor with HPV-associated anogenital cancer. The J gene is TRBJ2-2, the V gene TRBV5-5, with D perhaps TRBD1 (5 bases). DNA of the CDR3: TGTGCCAGCAGCTTGTCGGACATCTACACCGGGGAGCTGTTTTTT. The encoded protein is CASSLSDIYTGELFF. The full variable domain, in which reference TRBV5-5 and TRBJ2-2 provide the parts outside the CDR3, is DAGVTQSPTHLIKTRGQQVTLRCSPISGHKSVSWYQQVLGQGPQFIFQYYEKEERGRGNFPDRFSARQFPNYSSELNVNALLLGDSALYLCASSLSDIYTGELFFGEGSRLTVL.